This TCR beta chain was sequenced in a study of blood T cell repertoires in COVID-19. Generated by immunoSEQ multiplex PCR, the TCRdb table keeps only in-frame clones and is missing some. The sample gives roughly 190,000 clones, 75% to 90% of which show up once; 2% to 2.5% is in the top ten. This CDR3 is built from 15 residues. Germline CDR1 GTSNPN, CDR2 SVGIG (reference sequence). The V gene end was trimmed by 2 bases and the J gene end by 9 bases; junction bases not matched to a gene: 10. The TCR originated in a woman in her 30s who had recovered from COVID-19. The chain employs TRBV30 and TRBJ1-6; the match to TRBD1 covers 7 bases. Specimen: PBMCs or T cells enriched from blood (not recorded which). The CDR3 region is CAWSNTQGIVSPLHF. The CDR3, as DNA: TGTGCCTGGAGTAACACACAGGGGATAGTTTCACCCCTCCACTTT. The entire variable domain, with the rest obtained from reference TRBV30 and TRBJ1-6, is as follows: SQTIHQWPATLVQPVGSPLSLECTVEGTSNPNLYWYRQAAGRGLQLLFYSVGIGQISSEVPQNLSASRPQDRQFILSSKKLLLSDSGFYLCAWSNTQGIVSPLHFGNGTRLTVT.